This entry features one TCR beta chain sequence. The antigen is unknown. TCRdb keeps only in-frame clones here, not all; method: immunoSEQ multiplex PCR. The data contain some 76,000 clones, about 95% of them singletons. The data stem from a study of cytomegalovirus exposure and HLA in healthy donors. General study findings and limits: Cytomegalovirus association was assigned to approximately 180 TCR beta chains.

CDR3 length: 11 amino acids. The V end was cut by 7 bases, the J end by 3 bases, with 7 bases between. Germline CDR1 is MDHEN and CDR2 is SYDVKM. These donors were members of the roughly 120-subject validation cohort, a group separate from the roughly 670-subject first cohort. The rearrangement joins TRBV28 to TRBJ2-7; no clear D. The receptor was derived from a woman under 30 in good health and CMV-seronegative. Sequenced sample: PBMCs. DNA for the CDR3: TGTGCCAGCACCTCAGGCTACGAGCAGTACTTC. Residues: CASTSGYEQYF.